These T cell receptor beta chains were read from a single sample in a study of cytomegalovirus exposure and HLA in healthy donors. Clones were read by immunoSEQ multiplex PCR, and TCRdb kept only the in-frame ones, dropping some. This table has roughly 160,000 clones, over 75% appearing once. Material: PBMCs. These receptor sequences come from a man aged 35-49 years in good health and CMV-seronegative. Both conserved end residues are part of each CDR3. Fields, in order: D gene, J gene, clone size, V gene, CDR3 DNA, CDR3 protein. A D gene is named only where the DNA matches it firmly. Clone size is given for some rows only: seen once, a few or many times, or a class if the clone is expanded.

d_gene: -; j_gene: TRBJ2-5; abundance: -; v_gene: TRBV5-6; CDR3nt: TGTGCCAGCACTCACGGAGTCGGCCGAGGGGAGACCCAGTACTTC; CDR3aa: CASTHGVGRGETQYF
d_gene: TRBD2; j_gene: TRBJ2-3; abundance: -; v_gene: TRBV4-3; CDR3nt: TGCGCCAGCAGCCCCCGGGGGGGGGATACGCAGTATTTT; CDR3aa: CASSPRGGDTQYF
d_gene: -; j_gene: TRBJ2-3; abundance: -; v_gene: TRBV6-1; CDR3nt: TGTGCCAGCAGTGACAGGGGCGGCACAGATACGCAGTATTTT; CDR3aa: CASSDRGGTDTQYF
d_gene: -; j_gene: TRBJ1-1; abundance: -; v_gene: TRBV15; CDR3nt: TGTGCCACCAGCAGACTACCACAGGGCATGAACACTGAAGCTTTCTTT; CDR3aa: CATSRLPQGMNTEAFF
d_gene: TRBD1; j_gene: TRBJ1-3; abundance: -; v_gene: TRBV15; CDR3nt: TGTGCCACCAGCAAAGGGGGCGCCCAGGGAAACACCATATATTTT; CDR3aa: CATSKGGAQGNTIYF
d_gene: TRBD2; j_gene: TRBJ2-1; abundance: -; v_gene: TRBV7-2; CDR3nt: TGTGCCAGCAGCTTAGAGCCGGGACTAGCATCAAATGAGCAGTTCTTC; CDR3aa: CASSLEPGLASNEQFF
d_gene: -; j_gene: TRBJ2-7; abundance: -; v_gene: TRBV6-6; CDR3nt: TGTGCCAGCAAGAACCGGGACTTGACTAACTACGAGCAGTACTTC; CDR3aa: CASKNRDLTNYEQYF
d_gene: TRBD1; j_gene: TRBJ2-3; abundance: few; v_gene: TRBV5-1; CDR3nt: TGCGCCAGCAGCTTTAAACAGGGGGCAGATACGCAGTATTTT; CDR3aa: CASSFKQGADTQYF
d_gene: TRBD2; j_gene: TRBJ2-1; abundance: -; v_gene: TRBV7-6; CDR3nt: TGTGCCAGCAGCTTAGGGGGAGGACTAGCCACTGGTGAGCAGTTCTTC; CDR3aa: CASSLGGGLATGEQFF
d_gene: -; j_gene: TRBJ2-7; abundance: -; v_gene: TRBV7-2; CDR3nt: TGTGCCAGCAGCTCCCCGGGGGGCCAGAGTTTTGGCGAGCAGTACTTC; CDR3aa: CASSSPGGQSFGEQYF
d_gene: -; j_gene: TRBJ1-2; abundance: -; v_gene: TRBV28; CDR3nt: TGTGCCAGCAGCCCCGGGGTCAGGTATGGCTACACCTTC; CDR3aa: CASSPGVRYGYTF
d_gene: -; j_gene: TRBJ2-7; abundance: few; v_gene: TRBV7-2; CDR3nt: TGTGCCAGCAGCTTAGGTGTCTATATTTTCTACGAGCAGTACTTC; CDR3aa: CASSLGVYIFYEQYF
d_gene: -; j_gene: TRBJ2-5; abundance: -; v_gene: TRBV30; CDR3nt: TGTGCCTGGAGTGTACGACAGCAAGAGACCCAGTACTTC; CDR3aa: CAWSVRQQETQYF
d_gene: -; j_gene: TRBJ1-5; abundance: -; v_gene: TRBV7-9; CDR3nt: TGTGCCAGCAGCCCGCGGGGAAGCAATCAGCCCCAGCATTTT; CDR3aa: CASSPRGSNQPQHF
d_gene: -; j_gene: TRBJ2-2; abundance: once; v_gene: TRBV9; CDR3nt: TGTGCCAGCTCATCTCTTGGACATCAGAACACCGGGGAGCTGTTTTTT; CDR3aa: CASSSLGHQNTGELFF
d_gene: -; j_gene: TRBJ2-7; abundance: -; v_gene: TRBV7-2; CDR3nt: TGTGCCAGCATGGGAGGCGGCTACGAGCAGTACTTC; CDR3aa: CASMGGGYEQYF
d_gene: -; j_gene: TRBJ2-2; abundance: -; v_gene: TRBV5-6; CDR3nt: TGTGCCAGCAGCCCCCGGCGGACACCCACCGGGGAGCTGTTTTTT; CDR3aa: CASSPRRTPTGELFF
d_gene: TRBD1; j_gene: TRBJ1-2; abundance: -; v_gene: TRBV30; CDR3nt: TGTGCCTGGAGTGTAAGGACAGGGGCTTCTGGCTACACCTTC; CDR3aa: CAWSVRTGASGYTF
d_gene: TRBD1; j_gene: TRBJ1-3; abundance: -; v_gene: TRBV11-1; CDR3nt: TGTGCCAGCAGCCTGGGACAGGGCTCTGGAAACACCATATATTTT; CDR3aa: CASSLGQGSGNTIYF
d_gene: TRBD2; j_gene: TRBJ2-1; abundance: -; v_gene: TRBV7-8; CDR3nt: TGTGCCAGCAGCTTAGGAACCCCGGGACTAGGGGGGAATGAGCAGTTCTTC; CDR3aa: CASSLGTPGLGGNEQFF
d_gene: TRBD1; j_gene: TRBJ1-5; abundance: -; v_gene: TRBV9; CDR3nt: TGTGCCAGCAGCCCCGGACAGGACGCAAGGCCCCAGCATTTT; CDR3aa: CASSPGQDARPQHF
d_gene: TRBD1; j_gene: TRBJ2-7; abundance: -; v_gene: TRBV6-6; CDR3nt: TGTGCCAGCAGCAGACAGGGCTACGAGCAGTACTTC; CDR3aa: CASSRQGYEQYF
d_gene: -; j_gene: TRBJ1-6; abundance: -; v_gene: TRBV2; CDR3nt: TGTGCCAGCAGGGGGAGCTCCTATAATTCACCCCTCCACTTT; CDR3aa: CASRGSSYNSPLHF
d_gene: -; j_gene: TRBJ1-1; abundance: -; v_gene: TRBV15; CDR3nt: TGTGCCACCAGCAGAGAAGCGGGCGGTGGGGTAGAGAACACTGAATCTTTCTTT; CDR3aa: CATSREAGGGVENTESFF
d_gene: TRBD1; j_gene: TRBJ2-3; abundance: -; v_gene: TRBV5-1; CDR3nt: TGCGCCAGCAGCCTGGGACAGCAACCAGATACGCAGTATTTT; CDR3aa: CASSLGQQPDTQYF
d_gene: TRBD1; j_gene: TRBJ1-2; abundance: once; v_gene: TRBV29-1; CDR3nt: TGCAGCGTCCCCGAACAGGGGGTGAATGGCTACACCTTC; CDR3aa: CSVPEQGVNGYTF
d_gene: -; j_gene: TRBJ2-3; abundance: -; v_gene: TRBV30; CDR3nt: TGTGCCTGGAGTCGTCCCGATACGCAGTATTTT; CDR3aa: CAWSRPDTQYF
d_gene: TRBD1; j_gene: TRBJ2-7; abundance: -; v_gene: TRBV7-2; CDR3nt: TGTGCCAGCAGCCTAGGGGGACAGGGGGCTAAGGAGCAGTACTTC; CDR3aa: CASSLGGQGAKEQYF
d_gene: TRBD1; j_gene: TRBJ2-7; abundance: -; v_gene: TRBV30; CDR3nt: TGTGCCTGGACTACTGGACAGGGCATTAGCGAGCAGTACTTC; CDR3aa: CAWTTGQGISEQYF
d_gene: -; j_gene: TRBJ2-2; abundance: -; v_gene: TRBV27; CDR3nt: TGTGCCAGCAATTTCAGACGGGGATACACCGGGGAGCTGTTTTTT; CDR3aa: CASNFRRGYTGELFF
d_gene: -; j_gene: TRBJ1-1; abundance: once; v_gene: TRBV2; CDR3nt: TGTGCCAGCAGTGTTTCGAGGGTCAACACTGAAGCTTTCTTT; CDR3aa: CASSVSRVNTEAFF
d_gene: -; j_gene: TRBJ2-1; abundance: -; v_gene: TRBV21-1; CDR3nt: TGTGCCAGCAGCAAAGAGGGGGCTAGCGAGGGCAATGAGCAGTTCTTC; CDR3aa: CASSKEGASEGNEQFF